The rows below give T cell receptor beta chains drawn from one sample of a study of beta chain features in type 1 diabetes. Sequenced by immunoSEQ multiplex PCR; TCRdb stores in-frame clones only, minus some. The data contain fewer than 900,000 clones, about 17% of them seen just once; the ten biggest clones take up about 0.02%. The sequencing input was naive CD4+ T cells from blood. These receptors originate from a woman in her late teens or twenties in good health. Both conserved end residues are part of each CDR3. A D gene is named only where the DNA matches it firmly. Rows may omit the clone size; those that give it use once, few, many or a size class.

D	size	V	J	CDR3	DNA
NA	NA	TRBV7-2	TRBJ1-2	CASSLVGRGESTF	TGTGCCAGCAGCTTAGTAGGCCGCGGGGAATCCACCTTC
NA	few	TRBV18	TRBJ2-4	CASSPPHTHIQYF	TGTGCCAGCTCACCACCGCACACACACATTCAGTACTTC
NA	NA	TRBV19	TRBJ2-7	CASSIQGGSYEQYF	TGTGCCAGTAGTATCCAGGGCGGTTCGTACGAGCAGTACTTC
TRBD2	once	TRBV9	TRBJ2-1	CASSTGTSGFYNEQFF	TGTGCCAGCAGCACGGGGACTAGCGGGTTCTACAATGAGCAGTTCTTC
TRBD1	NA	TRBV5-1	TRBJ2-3	CASSTQGVGGADTQYF	TGCGCCAGCAGCACCCAGGGGGTTGGTGGAGCGGATACGCAGTATTTT
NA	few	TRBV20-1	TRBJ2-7	CSGLGEREQYF	TGCAGTGGGCTAGGGGAGCGCGAGCAGTACTTC
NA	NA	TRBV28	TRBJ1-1	CASSALYRANTEAFF	TGTGCCAGCAGTGCTCTATACCGGGCGAACACTGAAGCTTTCTTT
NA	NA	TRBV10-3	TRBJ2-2	CAISEMGDSGELFF	TGTGCCATCAGTGAGATGGGGGACTCCGGGGAGCTGTTTTTT
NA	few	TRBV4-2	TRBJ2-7	CASSQEMDNSYEQYF	TGTGCCAGCAGCCAAGAGATGGATAACTCCTACGAGCAGTACTTC
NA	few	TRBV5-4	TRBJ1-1	CASSLQEGTEAFF	TGTGCCAGCAGCCTCCAGGAGGGCACTGAAGCTTTCTTT
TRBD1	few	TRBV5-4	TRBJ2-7	CASSTSSGQGGYEQYF	TGTGCCAGCAGCACCTCCTCCGGACAGGGAGGATACGAGCAGTACTTC
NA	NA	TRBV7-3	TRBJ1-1	CASSSPPGTEAFF	TGTGCCAGCAGCTCACCTCCGGGGACTGAAGCTTTCTTT
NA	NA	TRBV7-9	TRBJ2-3	CASSLSSPGQGTDTQYF	TGTGCCAGCAGTTTATCCTCTCCGGGGCAGGGCACAGATACGCAGTATTTT
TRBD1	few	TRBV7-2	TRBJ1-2	CASSLGPGQGYYGYTF	TGTGCCAGCAGCTTAGGACCGGGACAGGGGTACTATGGCTACACCTTC
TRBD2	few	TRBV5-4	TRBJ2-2	CASSEGLAGGLNTGELFF	TGTGCCAGCAGCGAGGGACTAGCGGGAGGGTTGAACACCGGGGAGCTGTTTTTT
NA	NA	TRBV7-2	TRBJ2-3	CASSLGGARTDTQYF	TGTGCCAGCAGCTTAGGAGGGGCGAGGACAGATACGCAGTATTTT
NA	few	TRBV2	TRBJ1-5	CASSGQGISGQPQHF	TGTGCCAGCAGTGGGCAGGGGATCAGCGGTCAGCCCCAGCATTTT